The T cell receptor (beta chain) described here comes from a study of T-cell memory formation after mild COVID-19. Study conclusions and caveats: Nothing showed for sure that second-wave clones peaking on day 37 were SARS-CoV-2 specific. A subset of responding clones appeared in pre-infection memory, suggesting cross-reactive memory joined.

This CDR3 comprises 17 residues. Per germline, CDR1 SNHLY and CDR2 FYNNEI. Trimming took 5 bases from V and 0 from J, leaving 14 bases between them. TCRdb analysed the 5' RACE reads with MiXCR anew, one entry per CDR3 protein. This table holds 500,000 to 600,000 distinct CDR3 sequences, under 20% found once. As regards this clonotype: What it binds is not known.

The material sequenced was PBMCs or a T cell subset sorted from them (not recorded which). The V call is TRBV2, the J call TRBJ2-6; D gene ambiguous. The sequence derives from an adult woman who had mild COVID-19 (a few samples of this study predate the infection). Cell type and time point are not known. CDR3: CASSPQVFFSGANVLTF. CDR3 bases: TGTGCCAGCAGTCCTCAGGTGTTCTTCTCTGGGGCCAACGTCCTGACTTTC.